This TCR beta chain was captured by sequencing in a study of T cells in localized non-small cell lung cancer. General study points: Heterogeneity cannot be ruled out, as sequencing used one tumor region only.

Clones were sequenced by immunoSEQ multiplex PCR, and TCRdb holds only the in-frame ones, with some missing. The data contain roughly 20,000 clones, 70% to 90% of them singletons. Turning to this clone: Antigen specificity is unknown.

Germline V gives CDR1 SGHRS, CDR2 YFSETQ. This CDR3 has 15 amino acids. Trimming removed 4 bases from V and 4 bases from J, with 17 bases in between. The gene calls are TRBV5-1 and TRBJ1-1, with D possibly being TRBD1 (6 bases). Source: peripheral blood, taken before any cancer treatment. The origin of this receptor is a male donor aged 60 or over with stage I squamous cell lung carcinoma. In nucleotides, the CDR3 is TGCGCCAGCAGCCTGGGGGCAGCAGGGATCACTGAAGCTTTCTTT. It encodes CASSLGAAGITEAFF.